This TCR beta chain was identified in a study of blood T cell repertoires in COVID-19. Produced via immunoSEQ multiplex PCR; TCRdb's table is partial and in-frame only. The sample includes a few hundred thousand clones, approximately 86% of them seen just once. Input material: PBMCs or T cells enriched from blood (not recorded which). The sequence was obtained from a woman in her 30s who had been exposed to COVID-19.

Written as DNA, the CDR3 is TGTGCCAGCTCACCAAAGGACAGGGGGACCTACAATGAGCAGTTCTTC. Protein product: CASSPKDRGTYNEQFF. The gene calls are TRBV18 and TRBJ2-1, with 10 positions matching TRBD1. Trimming removed 2 bases from V and 2 bases from J; junction bases left unmatched: 3. Per the germline V gene, CDR1 is KGHSH and CDR2 is LQKENI. The CDR3 is 16 residues long.